The next 28 T cell receptor beta chains were all read from a single sample in a study of T-cell reconstitution after alpha-beta-depleted transplantation in children. The TCRbeta library was prepared with unique molecular identifiers. A single record per CDR3 protein comes from TCRdb applying MiXCR to the PCR reads. The sample holds hundreds of thousands of distinct CDR3 sequences; 16% are singletons and the top ten take around 4.5%. Sequenced here: PBMCs, mostly from graft donor cells, sampled 360 days after TCRalphabeta/CD19-depleted stem cell transplant. The source is a male patient between 5 and 17 years old who had a stem cell transplant for acute lymphoblastic leukemia, so the T cells may come from the graft donor.

The J gene is TRBJ1-5, the V gene TRBV6-5; D call uncertain. In germline, CDR1 is MNHEY, CDR2 SVGAGI. The CDR3 is 16 residues long. Deletions cut 2 bases from V and 1 base from J, with 12 bases between. Here the CDR3 DNA reads TGTGCCAGCAGTTACCGGCCGGGGATAAGCAATCAGCCCCAGCATTTT. Its protein product is CASSYRPGISNQPQHF.

This clonotype was observed a few times. The chain combines TRBV4-1 with TRBJ2-7, with TRBD1 identical over 10 bases. CDR1 is MGHRA, CDR2 YSYEKL, per germline. The CDR3 extends over 15 amino acids. V dropped 3 bases and J dropped 7; count of bases not matched to a gene: 9. CDR3 DNA: TGCGCCAGCAGCCAGACAGGGGGCATTGCGTTAGAGCAGTACTTC. Protein product: CASSQTGGIALEQYF.

This sequence joins TRBV4-1 and TRBJ2-7; tentative D call: TRBD1 (5 bases). Germline lookup yields CDR1 MGHRA and CDR2 YSYEKL. V was cut by 4 bases and J by 2 bases, with 15 bases left in between. This CDR3 contains 15 residues. The CDR3 sequence: CASSPQGKIPYEQYF. The CDR3 DNA reads as TGCGCCAGCAGCCCCCAGGGAAAAATCCCCTACGAGCAGTACTTC.

This clonotype occurred a few times. The rearrangement links TRBV27 to TRBJ2-7; tentative D call: TRBD2 (6 bases). The CDR3 contains 15 residues. From germline, CDR1 is MNHEY and CDR2 SMNVEV (reference sequence). V dropped 4 bases and J dropped 0 bases, with 13 bases sitting between them. CDR3 protein: CASSSAGFSSYEQYF. In DNA, the CDR3 is TGTGCCAGCAGTTCCGCGGGATTCAGCTCCTACGAGCAGTACTTC.

This chain connects TRBV3-1 to TRBJ2-5; maybe TRBD1 (6 bases). The CDR3 totals 14 residues. Per the germline V gene, CDR1 is LGHDT and CDR2 is YNNKEL (reference sequence). Trimming cost V 6 bases and J 1 base, with 12 bases left between them. Here the CDR3 reads CASSPRDIQETQYF. In DNA, the CDR3 is TGTGCCAGCAGTCCCAGGGACATCCAAGAGACCCAGTACTTC.

The J gene is TRBJ2-7, the V gene TRBV5-1, with 7 bases matching TRBD1. Looked up from germline, CDR1 is SGHRS and CDR2 is YFSETQ. The CDR3 spans 15 residues. J was trimmed by 4 bases and V by 0 bases; bases with no gene match: 7. CDR3 loop: CASSLDDRELYEQYF. In DNA, the CDR3 is TGCGCCAGCAGCTTGGACGACAGGGAACTATACGAGCAGTACTTC.

This clonotype was seen at least ten times. This sequence joins TRBV29-1 and TRBJ2-2, with 10 bases identical to TRBD1. Looked up from germline, CDR1 is SQVTM and CDR2 is ANQGSEA. J lost 3 bases, V lost 2 bases, and 3 bases had no gene match. The CDR3 has 15 residues. Here the CDR3 DNA reads TGCAGCGTTGAAATGGGACAGGGGCACACCGGGGAGCTGTTTTTT. Its protein product is CSVEMGQGHTGELFF.

The rearrangement joins TRBV10-3 to TRBJ2-1, with 10 bases matching TRBD2. The CDR3 is made up of 18 amino acids. The germline CDR1 and CDR2 sequences are ENHRY and SYGVKD. V shed 7 bases, J shed 5 bases, and the junction held 17 bases outside the gene matches. The CDR3 here is CAIIGPWGLAGVDNEQFF. CDR3 bases: TGTGCCATCATAGGCCCGTGGGGTCTAGCGGGAGTAGACAATGAGCAGTTCTTC.

V usage is TRBV9 and J usage is TRBJ2-2; 7 bases agree with TRBD2. The CDR3 loop spans 17 amino acids. Trimming removed 0 bases from V and 0 bases from J; junction bases left unmatched: 5. The germline V gene encodes CDR1 SGDLS and CDR2 YYNGEE. The CDR3 spells CASSVGRREPNTGELFF. CDR3 nucleotides: TGTGCCAGCAGCGTAGGGCGGCGGGAGCCGAACACCGGGGAGCTGTTTTTT.

This clonotype was counted a few times. The V and J genes are TRBV2 and TRBJ2-5; either TRBD1 or TRBD2 may supply D (5 bases each). The CDR3 has 16 residues. V was cut by 5 bases and J by 5 bases, with 21 bases left in between. Germline CDR1 SNHLY, CDR2 FYNNEI. CDR3 sequence: CASSRLPGPSLETQYF. Here the CDR3 DNA reads TGTGCCAGCAGTAGATTGCCGGGGCCCTCGTTGGAGACCCAGTACTTC.

This chain uses TRBV5-1 with TRBJ2-5; TRBD2 aligns across 13 bases. The CDR3 consists of 17 residues. V was pared by 1 base and J by 5 bases, with 8 bases of the junction left unmatched. Germline V gene data show CDR1 as SGHRS and CDR2 as YFSETQ. The CDR3 reads CASSLPRTSGSGETQYF. The CDR3 nucleotides are TGCGCCAGCAGCTTGCCCCGGACTAGCGGGAGTGGTGAGACCCAGTACTTC. The entire variable domain, with the rest obtained from reference TRBV5-1 and TRBJ2-5, is as follows: KAGVTQTPRYLIKTRGQQVTLSCSPISGHRSVSWYQQTPGQGLQFLFEYFSETQRNKGNFPGRFSGRQFSNSRSEMNVSTLELGDSALYLCASSLPRTSGSGETQYFGPGTRLLVL.

This clonotype has a handful of counts. The chain joins TRBV20-1 to TRBJ2-7; the D gene is possibly TRBD2 (6 bases). CDR1 DFQATT and CDR2 SNEGSKA come from the germline V gene (reference sequence). The CDR3 consists of 16 residues. The V gene lost 3 bases and the J gene lost 0 bases, with 18 bases spanning the gap. This CDR3 reads CSASPLQSGFSYEQYF. The CDR3, as DNA: TGCAGTGCTAGCCCCTTACAGAGCGGGTTCTCCTACGAGCAGTACTTC.

This chain links TRBV5-1 with TRBJ2-6; D call uncertain. Between the trimmed V and J ends, which lost 0 bases and 4 bases, there was a span of 14 bases. The V gene's germline CDR1 is SGHRS and CDR2 YFSETQ. The CDR3 length is 17 residues. CDR3 DNA: TGCGCCAGCAGCTTGGGGGTCGGGTCGGCAGGGGCCAACGTCCTGACTTTC. This codes for CASSLGVGSAGANVLTF.

This clonotype was detected a few times. The genes are TRBV7-6 and TRBJ2-3; D could derive from TRBD1 or TRBD2 (5 bases each). V dropped 2 bases and J dropped 2 bases, with 14 bases sitting between them. CDR3 length: 16 residues. CDR1 SGHVS and CDR2 FNYEAQ come from the germline V gene. As DNA, the CDR3 is TGTGCCAGCAGCTTACCGCCGGGACGAAACACAGATACGCAGTATTTT. Its protein product is CASSLPPGRNTDTQYF.

The V gene is TRBV2, the J gene TRBJ2-7; D tentatively fits TRBD1 or TRBD2 (5 bases each). Germline lookup yields CDR1 SNHLY and CDR2 FYNNEI. V was cut by 8 bases and J by 7 bases, with 18 bases left in between. The CDR3 runs to 13 residues. In DNA, the CDR3 is TGTGCCAGCTCCTCCGGGGCAAGAGGGGAGCAGTACTTC. Protein: CASSSGARGEQYF.

The chain recombines TRBV24-1 with TRBJ2-1; 9 nucleotides line up with TRBD2. Germline values: CDR1 KGHDR, CDR2 SFDVKD. V trimming: 3 bases; J trimming: 9 bases; junction bases outside the gene matches: 5. This CDR3 region has 14 residues. The CDR3, as DNA: TGTGCCACCAGTGATCCGGGACTAGCCGGTGAGCAGTTCTTC. This codes for CATSDPGLAGEQFF.

This clonotype has ten or more counts. The chain combines TRBV20-1 with TRBJ1-4; D is uncertain. The CDR3 has 15 amino acids. In germline, CDR1 is DFQATT, CDR2 SNEGSKA (reference sequence). The V end was cut by 5 bases, the J end by 3 bases, with 16 bases between. The DNA of the CDR3 is TGCAGTGCTTCCGACGTAACGAGGGCTAATGAAAAACTGTTTTTT. It yields the protein CSASDVTRANEKLFF.

The chain is built from TRBV20-1 and TRBJ2-6; TRBD1 aligns across 8 bases. This CDR3 is 16 amino acids long. Germline-derived CDR1 and CDR2 are DFQATT and SNEGSKA (reference sequence). The V gene end was trimmed by 5 bases and the J gene end by 5 bases; junction bases not matched to a gene: 11. In DNA, the CDR3 is TGCAGTGCTCAGGGGCAGGGGGCTGTTCGGGCCAACGTCCTGACTTTC. It translates to CSAQGQGAVRANVLTF.

This chain joins TRBV18 and TRBJ1-2; D not resolved. The CDR3 covers 14 residues. The V end was cut by 0 bases, the J end by 9 bases, with 14 bases between. Germline V gene data show CDR1 as KGHSH and CDR2 as LQKENI. This CDR3 reads CASSPPQDVWSYTF. Here the CDR3 DNA reads TGTGCCAGCTCACCACCTCAGGACGTATGGAGCTACACCTTC.

Only a few counts were recorded for this clonotype. The chain joins TRBV6-2 or TRBV6-3 to TRBJ1-6; perhaps TRBD1 as D (5 bases). Germline V gene data show CDR1 as MNHEY and CDR2 as SVGEGT. There are 17 residues in the CDR3. V gave up 0 bases and J gave up 6 bases, with 15 bases separating them. DNA for the CDR3: TGTGCCAGCAGTTACTCGAGGGGTCCGGGGAGTAATTCACCCCTCCACTTT. This gives the protein CASSYSRGPGSNSPLHF.

In this sample, this clonotype turned up a few times. The chain recombines TRBV12-3 or TRBV12-4 with TRBJ2-7; the D is unclear. The CDR3 is 15 amino acids. The V end lost 8 bases, the J end lost 4 bases, and 21 bases lay between the germline ends. CDR3 nucleotide sequence: TGTGCCAGCTCCCCCAGCTCCCTGATGGATTACGAGCAGTACTTC. Protein product: CASSPSSLMDYEQYF.

This clonotype appeared a few times. This sequence joins TRBV6-5 and TRBJ1-1, with D perhaps matching TRBD1 (5 bases). This CDR3 is 10 amino acids long. Germline values: CDR1 MNHEY, CDR2 SVGAGI. Trimming removed 11 bases from V and 5 bases from J, with 9 bases in between. CDR3 coding DNA: TGTGCCGTCCGGGGGACTGAAGCTTTCTTT. Amino acids: CAVRGTEAFF.

This clonotype has more than one count but fewer than ten. V gene TRBV5-1 combines with J gene TRBJ2-7, with 7 bases aligning to TRBD1. Germline trimming cut 4 bases from V and 4 bases from J; bases unmatched to any gene: 8. Germline CDR1 reads SGHRS; CDR2 reads YFSETQ. CDR3 size: 14 residues. The CDR3 bases are TGCGCCAGCAGCACCGGGACAGCGATATACGAGCAGTACTTC. Protein sequence: CASSTGTAIYEQYF.

In this sample, this clonotype turned up a few times. The chain joins TRBV24-1 to TRBJ2-3; tentative D call: TRBD2 (5 bases). Germline loops: CDR1 KGHDR, CDR2 SFDVKD. Deletions cut 3 bases from V and 3 bases from J, with 9 bases between. This CDR3 contains 14 residues. CDR3 in DNA: TGTGCCACCAGTGATCGGGGATTGACAGATACGCAGTATTTT. Protein sequence: CATSDRGLTDTQYF.

The sample holds a few counts of this clonotype. The chain couples TRBV18 to TRBJ1-1; 7 bases are a match to TRBD1. The ends lost 3 bases at V and 11 bases at J; junction bases unmatched: 9. The CDR3 is made up of 13 amino acids. CDR1 KGHSH and CDR2 LQKENI come from the germline V gene. The CDR3 sequence is CASSPAEGAPAFF. CDR3 bases: TGTGCCAGCTCACCGGCCGAGGGGGCGCCGGCTTTCTTT.

The sample holds a few counts of this clonotype. DNA of the CDR3: TGTGCCAGCAGTGAGGTTCGGGATTGGAACAGGCTAAAAGAGACCCAGTACTTC. Translating gives CASSEVRDWNRLKETQYF. The rearrangement uses TRBV6-1 and TRBJ2-5; D is perhaps TRBD1 or TRBD2 (5 bases each). Germline V lookup: CDR1 MNHNS, CDR2 SASEGT. This CDR3 contains 18 residues. Trimming removed 3 bases at V and 3 bases at J, with 23 bases between.

This chain joins TRBV20-1 and TRBJ2-7, with a tentative D call TRBD2 (5 bases). Deletions cut 0 bases from V and 3 bases from J, with 18 bases between. Germline values: CDR1 DFQATT, CDR2 SNEGSKA (reference sequence). CDR3 length equals 16 residues. The CDR3 nucleotides are TGCAGTGCTAGAGATCCTGGGAACTCCGCGGGCTACGAGCAGTACTTC. Amino acids: CSARDPGNSAGYEQYF.

The chain is built from TRBV12-3 or TRBV12-4 and TRBJ1-1; TRBD1 agrees at 7 bases. V dropped 3 bases and J dropped 4; count of bases not matched to a gene: 8. CDR3 length: 15 residues. CDR3 sequence reads: CASSFRDSRTTEAFF. Written as DNA, the CDR3 is TGTGCCAGCAGTTTCCGGGACAGCCGAACCACTGAAGCTTTCTTT.